This passage covers 29 T cell receptor beta chains from one sample sequenced in a study of blood T cells in healthy people across ages. Primed by a sample-barcoded 5' primer and a J-beta primer mix, a second PCR proceeded for roughly 7 to 12 cycles. MiXCR, run by TCRdb on the 5' RACE reads, gives a single entry per CDR3 protein. This table has hundreds of thousands of distinct CDR3 sequences, about 56% appearing once. The sample comprised blood. These receptors all stem from a middle-aged man in good health.

V and J are TRBV20-1 and TRBJ2-1; possible D gene TRBD2, 5 bases. TRBJ2-7 explains the end of the DNA better; the J call may be wrong. The length of the CDR3 is 15 residues. CDR1 is DFQATT and CDR2 is SNEGSKA in the germline V gene (reference sequence). The CDR3 bases are TGCAGTGCTAGGAATCCAGCGGCATCCTACAATGAGCAGTACTTC. Amino acid sequence: CSARNPAASYNEQYF.

As for this clonotype: This may be a read error: a much more frequent sequence differs by one nucleotide. This chain links TRBV6-5 with TRBJ2-5, with D perhaps matching TRBD2 (5 bases). The CDR3 runs to 15 residues. CDR1 and CDR2 from the germline V gene are MNHEY and SVGAGI. The CDR3 spells CASCYSGREQETQYF. For the CDR3, the DNA is TGTGCCAGCTGTTACTCGGGGAGAGAACAAGAGACCCAGTACTTC.

The rearrangement uses TRBV3-1 and TRBJ1-2, with unresolved D. Trimming stripped 4 bases from V and 8 bases from J, with 14 bases between. Germline V gene sequence: CDR1 LGHDT, CDR2 YNNKEL (reference sequence). The CDR3 extends over 13 amino acids. CDR3 bases: TGTGCCAGCAGCCGAGGGCGTGAGACCGGCTACACCTTC. It codes for CASSRGRETGYTF.

V and J are TRBV5-1 and TRBJ2-5, with D tentatively TRBD1 (5 bases). The CDR3 has 15 amino acids. V shed 0 bases and J shed 2 bases, with 11 bases lying between them. Germline V gene lookup returns CDR1 SGHRS and CDR2 YFSETQ. CDR3 sequence reads: CASSLATDIQETQYF. The CDR3 DNA is TGCGCCAGCAGCTTGGCGACAGATATTCAAGAGACCCAGTACTTC. Full variable domain (outside the CDR3, taken from reference TRBV5-1 and TRBJ2-5): KAGVTQTPRYLIKTRGQQVTLSCSPISGHRSVSWYQQTPGQGLQFLFEYFSETQRNKGNFPGRFSGRQFSNSRSEMNVSTLELGDSALYLCASSLATDIQETQYFGPGTRLLVL.

The chain links TRBV28 to TRBJ2-3, with 9 bases matching TRBD1. CDR3 length equals 15 residues. Germline V gene data show CDR1 as MDHEN and CDR2 as SYDVKM. V shed 5 bases, J shed 4 bases, and the junction held 7 bases outside the gene matches. CDR3 amino acids: CASSGPGQGPDTQYF. CDR3 DNA: TGTGCCAGCAGTGGACCGGGACAGGGCCCAGATACGCAGTATTTT.

The chain employs TRBV15 and TRBJ1-2; TRBD1 aligns across 9 bases. Germline CDR1 LNHNV, CDR2 YYDKDF (reference sequence). The CDR3 is 14 residues long. V shed 3 bases and J 4 bases; nucleotides not matched to a gene: 3. The CDR3 protein is CATSSRDRVYGYTF. For the CDR3, the DNA is TGTGCCACCAGCAGTAGGGACAGGGTCTATGGCTACACCTTC.

J is TRBJ2-1 and V is TRBV20-1; 14 bases match TRBD2. J was trimmed by 9 bases and V by 6 bases; bases with no gene match: 13. This CDR3 is built from 16 residues. Germline V CDR1 and CDR2: DFQATT, SNEGSKA (reference sequence). CDR3 in DNA: TGCAGTGCCCCAAACCCCGGGACTAGCGGGAGTGGTGAGCAGTTCTTC. Its translation: CSAPNPGTSGSGEQFF.

The rearrangement joins TRBV27 to TRBJ2-7, with D unclear. V was shortened by 3 bases and J by 1 base, with 10 bases between the two germline ends. Germline V CDR1 and CDR2: MNHEY, SMNVEV (reference sequence). CDR3 length: 14 amino acids. The CDR3 spells CASSLRKESYEQYF. The CDR3 DNA reads TGTGCCAGCAGTTTGAGGAAGGAGTCCTACGAGCAGTACTTC.

This rearrangement joins TRBV7-2 to TRBJ2-7; 11 bases agree with TRBD1. V was clipped by 1 base and J by 2 bases; unmatched bases: 7. Germline V CDR1 and CDR2: SGHTA, FQGNSA. This CDR3 has 17 residues. The CDR3 region has the DNA TGTGCCAGCAGCTTAGGGACAGGGGGCTATAAAACCTACGAGCAGTACTTC. Protein: CASSLGTGGYKTYEQYF.

This clonotype was seen once. The chain recombines TRBV3-1 with TRBJ2-1, with 8 nucleotides matching TRBD2. J was trimmed by 5 bases and V by 3 bases; bases with no gene match: 9. Germline loops: CDR1 LGHDT, CDR2 YNNKEL (reference sequence). There are 16 residues in the CDR3. CDR3 protein: CASSHQAGGGHNEQFF. The CDR3, as DNA: TGTGCCAGCAGCCATCAGGCGGGGGGCGGCCACAATGAGCAGTTCTTC.

This clonotype appeared a few times. This sequence joins TRBV3-1 and TRBJ2-3, with D possibly being TRBD1 (6 bases). Germline V lookup: CDR1 LGHDT, CDR2 YNNKEL (reference sequence). This CDR3 spans 14 amino acids. The V end was cut by 5 bases, the J end by 2 bases, with 11 bases between. The CDR3 here is CASSFRDNTDTQYF. The CDR3 nucleotides read TGTGCCAGCAGCTTCCGGGACAACACAGATACGCAGTATTTT.

The J gene is TRBJ1-2, the V gene TRBV7-2; 7 bases agree with TRBD1. Germline-derived CDR1 and CDR2 are SGHTA and FQGNSA. This CDR3 is 13 amino acids long. V shed 5 bases, J shed 6 bases, and the junction held 6 bases outside the gene matches. The DNA of the CDR3 is TGTGCCAGCAGCCCCCAGGGGGTACATGGCTACACCTTC. Translating gives CASSPQGVHGYTF.

The V gene is TRBV30, the J gene TRBJ1-2; D gene unclear. Germline V gene lookup returns CDR1 GTSNPN and CDR2 SVGIG (reference sequence). The CDR3 contains 12 residues. V lost 8 bases and J lost 7, with 17 bases in between. CDR3 loop: CAGLDGWGGYTF. The DNA of the CDR3 is TGTGCCGGACTGGATGGATGGGGTGGCTACACCTTC.

This clonotype was counted between two and nine times. V is TRBV3-1 and J is TRBJ2-7; TRBD2 matches at 8 bases. V was pared by 1 base and J by 4 bases, with 6 bases of the junction left unmatched. Germline CDR1 LGHDT, CDR2 YNNKEL (reference sequence). The CDR3 loop spans 15 amino acids. CDR3 loop: CASSQGSGGLYEQYF. CDR3 sequence (DNA): TGTGCCAGCAGCCAAGGAAGCGGGGGTCTTTACGAGCAGTACTTC.

Remarks on this clonotype: Being one base from a much bigger clone, this may be a read error. V is TRBV10-3 and J is TRBJ2-5, with a weak D call TRBD2 (5 bases). The V gene lost 7 bases and the J gene lost 5 bases, with 14 bases spanning the gap. Germline V CDR1 and CDR2: ENHRY, SYGVKD. There are 13 residues in the CDR3. The CDR3 nucleotides are TGTGCCATCATGGAGAGGGAGAGGGAGACCCAGTACTTC. Protein: CAIMERERETQYF.

The chain links TRBV5-1 to TRBJ1-2; tentatively, D is TRBD1 (5 bases). The CDR3 has 14 residues. V dropped 4 bases and J dropped 8 bases, with 18 bases sitting between them. The germline V gene has CDR1 SGHRS and CDR2 YFSETQ. CDR3 residues: CASSGDSYLEGYTF. In DNA form, the CDR3 reads TGCGCCAGCAGCGGAGACAGCTATCTCGAGGGCTACACCTTC.

This chain uses TRBV4-3 with TRBJ2-7; D is possibly TRBD2 (6 bases). The end of the DNA is better explained by TRBJ2-5, so the J call may be wrong. This CDR3 is built from 15 residues. Germline-derived CDR1 and CDR2 are LGHNA and YSLEER. CDR3 protein: CASSLGGNVGETQYF. CDR3 bases: TGCGCCAGCAGCCTCGGAGGGAACGTGGGTGAGACCCAGTACTTC.

This clonotype was seen only a few times. This chain joins TRBV29-1 and TRBJ1-2; D not resolved. Trimming shortened V by 3 bases and J by 5 bases, and 16 bases separated the two germline ends. Germline V gene data show CDR1 as SQVTM and CDR2 as ANQGSEA. This CDR3 is 14 amino acids long. The CDR3 bases are TGCAGCGTTGACGGCCTTCCTTCGGGGTATGGCTACACCTTC. Translation: CSVDGLPSGYGYTF. Full variable domain (rest looked up from reference TRBV29-1 and TRBJ1-2): SAVISQKPSRDICQRGTSLTIQCQVDSQVTMMFWYRQQPGQSLTLIATANQGSEATYESGFVIDKFPISRPNLTFSTLTVSNMSPEDSSIYLCSVDGLPSGYGYTFGSGTRLTVV.

As regards this clonotype: The junction departs from germline at one end; a sequencing error may be responsible. The rearrangement uses TRBV7-4 and TRBJ1-5; TRBD1 is a possible D gene (6 bases). The germline CDR1 and CDR2 sequences are SGHVT and SQSDAQ. The CDR3 covers 17 residues. The CDR3 loop reads CAGSWLAGGPYQETQHF. The CDR3 coding sequence is TGTGCCGGCAGCTGGCTAGCGGGGGGGCCGTACCAAGAGACCCAGCATTTT.

In its sample, this clonotype was seen a few times. The chain recombines TRBV7-2 with TRBJ2-3; 10 bases are a match to TRBD2. J was trimmed by 5 bases and V by 4 bases; bases with no gene match: 6. This CDR3 comprises 15 residues. The germline V gene has CDR1 SGHTA and CDR2 FQGNSA. The CDR3: CASSSSAGGQDTQYF. The DNA of the CDR3 is TGTGCCAGCAGCTCGTCAGCGGGGGGGCAAGATACGCAGTATTTT. The whole variable domain, filled in from reference TRBV7-2 and TRBJ2-3, reads GAGVSQSPSNKVTEKGKDVELRCDPISGHTALYWYRQSLGQGLEFLIYFQGNSAPDKSGLPSDRFSAERTGGSVSTLTIQRTQQEDSAVYLCASSSSAGGQDTQYFGPGTRLTVL.

The chain combines TRBV4-3 with TRBJ1-2; no clear D. The germline CDR1 and CDR2 sequences are LGHNA and YSLEER. The CDR3 extends over 13 amino acids. Trimming stripped 0 bases from V and 6 bases from J, with 8 bases between. The CDR3 bases are TGCGCCAGCAGCCAAGACCGACGGGATGGCTACACCTTC. Its protein product is CASSQDRRDGYTF.

Comment on this clonotype: Relative to the germline gene, one junction end is altered; a read error may explain this. The V and J genes are TRBV28 and TRBJ2-5, with 10 positions matching TRBD1. Germline CDR1 MDHEN, CDR2 SYDVKM. The CDR3 is made up of 17 amino acids. CDR3 nucleotides: TGTGCCGGCAGTTTATTAGTTTGGACAGGGGGATCGGAGACCCAGTACTTC. Translated: CAGSLLVWTGGSETQYF. Variable domain in full (rest from reference TRBV28 and TRBJ2-5): DVKVTQSSRYLVKRTGEKVFLECVQDMDHENMFWYRQDPGLGLRLIYFSYDVKMKEKGDIPEGYSVSREKKERFSLILESASTNQTSMYLCAGSLLVWTGGSETQYFGPGTRLLVL.

The chain is built from TRBV29-1 and TRBJ1-2; 7 bases match TRBD1. CDR1 is SQVTM, CDR2 ANQGSEA, per germline. With 5 bases clipped from V and 4 bases from J, the junction kept 7 bases outside the gene matches. The CDR3 consists of 13 residues. The CDR3 loop reads CSVRTGALYGYTF. The CDR3 DNA follows: TGCAGCGTTAGAACAGGGGCCCTCTATGGCTACACCTTC. Complete variable domain (other parts from reference TRBV29-1 and TRBJ1-2): SAVISQKPSRDICQRGTSLTIQCQVDSQVTMMFWYRQQPGQSLTLIATANQGSEATYESGFVIDKFPISRPNLTFSTLTVSNMSPEDSSIYLCSVRTGALYGYTFGSGTRLTVV.

J is TRBJ2-5 and V is TRBV3-1; 12 nucleotides match TRBD2. V gave up 1 base and J gave up 5 bases; unmatched junction bases: 5. CDR3 length: 16 amino acids. CDR1 is LGHDT and CDR2 is YNNKEL in the germline V gene (reference sequence). The CDR3 DNA sequence: TGTGCCAGCAGCCAAGGACTAGCGGGAGATTGGGAGACCCAGTACTTC. This gives the protein CASSQGLAGDWETQYF.

This clonotype was observed a handful of times. The J gene is TRBJ2-7, the V gene TRBV28, with 7 bases lining up with TRBD1. Trimming removed 3 bases from V and 2 bases from J; junction bases left unmatched: 22. CDR3 length equals 20 residues. CDR1 and CDR2 from the germline V gene are MDHEN and SYDVKM. CDR3 DNA sequence: TGTGCCAGCAGTTTCGTGGGGTTCATCGAGGGGGCTTTCGACCCCTACGAGCAGTACTTC. This encodes CASSFVGFIEGAFDPYEQYF.

This chain links TRBV5-1 with TRBJ2-2; 8 bases align to TRBD2. Per germline, CDR1 SGHRS and CDR2 YFSETQ. CDR3 length equals 14 residues. Unmatched junction bases numbered 3, after V lost 7 bases and J lost 1 base. The CDR3 protein is CASWRGENTGELFF. The CDR3 DNA follows: TGCGCCAGCTGGCGGGGGGAGAACACCGGGGAGCTGTTTTTT.

This clonotype has a handful of counts. This chain connects TRBV10-3 to TRBJ2-5; TRBD2 matches 7 bases. Germline V gene data show CDR1 as ENHRY and CDR2 as SYGVKD. The CDR3 runs 13 residues. Trimming at V came to 10 bases and at J to 4 bases, leaving 9 bases not matched to a gene. This chain's CDR3 is CATEGRGRETQYF. The DNA for the CDR3 is TGTGCCACAGAGGGTCGCGGGAGAGAGACCCAGTACTTC.

The chain combines TRBV7-9 with TRBJ2-1, with D unclear. Per germline, CDR1 SEHNR and CDR2 FQNEAQ (reference sequence). The CDR3 contains 11 residues. The V end lost 7 bases, the J end lost 10 bases, and 11 bases lay between the germline ends. Here the CDR3 reads CASIRAEEQFF. For the CDR3, the DNA is TGTGCCAGCATACGGGCTGAGGAGCAGTTCTTC.

This chain connects TRBV7-2 to TRBJ2-4; TRBD1 or TRBD2 may be the D gene (5 bases each). Germline assignment: CDR1 SGHTA and CDR2 FQGNSA. The CDR3 is 14 amino acids. Trimming stripped 0 bases from V and 5 bases from J, with 8 bases between. CDR3 protein: CASSLAGTQNIQYF. The CDR3 coding sequence is TGTGCCAGCAGCTTAGCAGGGACCCAAAACATTCAGTACTTC.